A single sample is the source of the 16 T cell receptor beta chains below, sequenced in a study of blood T cell repertoires in COVID-19. Sequenced by immunoSEQ multiplex PCR; TCRdb stores in-frame clones only, minus some. The sample includes approximately 65,000 clones, 70% to 90% of them seen just once. Material for sequencing was peripheral blood. The receptors were sampled from a middle-aged man with acute or convalescent COVID-19.

The V gene is TRBV5-1, the J gene TRBJ2-5; D not resolved. The CDR3 loop spans 14 amino acids. The V end lost 1 base, the J end lost 5 bases, and 12 bases lay between the germline ends. Germline CDR1 reads SGHRS; CDR2 reads YFSETQ. The CDR3 sequence: CASSLQNTMETQYF. The CDR3 coding sequence is TGCGCCAGCAGCTTGCAGAACACGATGGAGACCCAGTACTTC.

The chain couples TRBV24-1 to TRBJ2-6; 9 bases line up with TRBD1. This CDR3 is built from 17 residues. Germline CDR1 KGHDR, CDR2 SFDVKD. The J segment lost 0 bases and the V segment lost 5 bases, leaving 4 bases of the junction unmatched. The CDR3 loop is CATSGRTGDSGANVLTF. The CDR3 coding sequence is TGTGCCACCAGTGGACGGACAGGGGACTCTGGGGCCAACGTCCTGACTTTC.

This chain joins TRBV11-2 and TRBJ2-7, with 7 bases matching TRBD1. CDR3 size: 14 residues. Losses at the gene ends were 3 bases for V and 2 bases for J; bases not matched to a gene: 4. Germline assignment: CDR1 SGHAT and CDR2 FQNNGV. This chain's CDR3 is CASSFGTATYEQYF. The DNA of the CDR3 is TGTGCCAGCAGCTTCGGGACAGCGACCTACGAGCAGTACTTC.

This clone was counted a few times. The chain couples TRBV4-1 to TRBJ2-7, with 8 bases identical to TRBD2. There are 15 residues in the CDR3. CDR1 is MGHRA and CDR2 is YSYEKL in the germline V gene. The V and J ends lost 3 bases and 5 bases, in that order; junction bases with no gene match: 9. The CDR3 here is CASSHTGLVYDEQYF. In nucleotides, the CDR3 is TGCGCCAGCAGCCATACGGGACTAGTTTACGACGAGCAGTACTTC.

The chain carries TRBV4-2 and TRBJ2-6; 7 bases agree with TRBD1. The CDR3 extends over 18 amino acids. Germline CDR1 reads LGHNA; CDR2 reads YNFKEQ. After removal of 4 bases from V and 0 bases from J, the junction contained 9 bases not matched to a gene. The CDR3 sequence: CASSLQGQTPSGANVLTF. CDR3 DNA sequence: TGTGCCAGCAGCCTACAGGGACAGACACCCTCTGGGGCCAACGTCCTGACTTTC.

This sequence joins TRBV7-3 and TRBJ2-2; 8 bases are shared with TRBD2. The CDR3 sequence is 14 residues long. J was trimmed by 4 bases and V by 4 bases; bases with no gene match: 2. Germline V CDR1 and CDR2: SGHTA, FQGTGA. DNA for the CDR3: TGTGCCAGCAGCTCGAGCGGGGGCACCGGGGAGCTGTTTTTT. Translated: CASSSSGGTGELFF. Full variable domain (missing parts from reference TRBV7-3 and TRBJ2-2): GAGVSQTPSNKVTEKGKYVELRCDPISGHTALYWYRQSLGQGPEFLIYFQGTGAADDSGLPNDRFFAVRPEGSVSTLKIQRTERGDSAVYLCASSSSGGTGELFFGEGSRLTVL.

This chain links TRBV19 with TRBJ2-6; 7 bases align to TRBD2. The trim removed 7 bases at V and 0 bases at J, leaving 12 bases unmatched. The CDR3 loop spans 18 amino acids. Germline values: CDR1 LNHDA, CDR2 SQIVND (reference sequence). Written as DNA, the CDR3 is TGTGCCAGTATGCCTCGCGGGGGTGGGATCTCTGGGGCCAACGTCCTGACTTTC. Protein: CASMPRGGGISGANVLTF.

The chain has TRBV2 and TRBJ1-1, with a tentative D call TRBD1 (5 bases). Germline lookup yields CDR1 SNHLY and CDR2 FYNNEI. The V gene lost 3 bases and the J gene lost 2 bases, with 16 bases spanning the gap. CDR3 length: 16 amino acids. The CDR3 DNA reads as TGTGCCAGCAGTGAGGAGGGCAGGGACCAAAACACTGAAGCTTTCTTT. It codes for CASSEEGRDQNTEAFF.

The rearrangement uses TRBV2 and TRBJ1-5; the match to TRBD1 covers 9 bases. This CDR3 is 15 amino acids long. The V gene's germline CDR1 is SNHLY and CDR2 FYNNEI. J lost 0 bases, V lost 5 bases, and 2 bases had no gene match. CDR3 residues: CASSRTGVSNQPQHF. CDR3 DNA: TGTGCCAGCAGTCGGACAGGGGTTAGCAATCAGCCCCAGCATTTT.

The CDR3: CASSLPGQGILETQYF. DNA of the CDR3: TGTGCCAGCAGCCTTCCGGGACAGGGGATTTTAGAGACCCAGTACTTC. This chain links TRBV9 with TRBJ2-5, with TRBD1 matching 10 bases. Trimming removed 4 bases from V and 4 bases from J; junction bases left unmatched: 10. Germline CDR1 is SGDLS and CDR2 is YYNGEE. CDR3 size: 16 residues.

The table lists this clone with a count of one. The V and J genes are TRBV19 and TRBJ2-7; possibly TRBD2 for D (5 bases). The CDR3 is 14 residues long. With 7 bases removed from V and 2 bases from J, the gap between germline ends came to 15 bases. CDR1 LNHDA and CDR2 SQIVND come from the germline V gene (reference sequence). CDR3 sequence reads: CASKEEPETYEQYF. DNA of the CDR3: TGTGCCAGTAAGGAGGAACCGGAGACCTACGAGCAGTACTTC.

The CDR3 nucleotides read TGTGCCAGCTCACTACTAGCGGGGAGCCCAGGAGATACGCAGTATTTT. This encodes CASSLLAGSPGDTQYF. The V and J genes are TRBV18 and TRBJ2-3; 10 nucleotides line up with TRBD2. Trimming cost V 4 bases and J 5 bases; bases outside gene matches: 9. The CDR3 totals 16 residues. Germline loops: CDR1 KGHSH, CDR2 LQKENI.

The chain carries TRBV3-1 (or the pseudogene TRBV3-2) and TRBJ2-1; 7 nucleotides align to TRBD2. Per the germline V gene, CDR1 is LGHDT and CDR2 is YNNKEL (reference sequence). There are 12 residues in the CDR3. The ends lost 8 bases at V and 8 bases at J; junction bases unmatched: 6. CDR3 sequence reads: CASASGGYEQFF. For the CDR3, the DNA is TGTGCCAGCGCTAGCGGAGGTTATGAGCAGTTCTTC.

The genes are TRBV24-1 and TRBJ1-5; D gene uncertain. The CDR3 runs 12 residues. V was shortened by 9 bases and J by 5 bases, with 10 bases between the two germline ends. Germline-derived CDR1 and CDR2 are KGHDR and SFDVKD. CDR3 nucleotides: TGTGCCACCGCAGAAGGAGATCAGCCCCAGCATTTT. Protein: CATAEGDQPQHF.

The chain employs TRBV10-2 and TRBJ2-7; no reliable D call. CDR1 and CDR2 (germline): WSHSY, SAAADI. The CDR3 totals 12 residues. V gave up 1 base and J gave up 6 bases, with 7 bases separating them. CDR3 sequence: CASSEFTGEQYF. Written as DNA, the CDR3 is TGCGCCAGCAGTGAGTTTACGGGCGAGCAGTACTTC.

This chain links TRBV6-4 with TRBJ1-1; a weak D match, TRBD1 (5 bases). This CDR3 comprises 15 residues. In germline, CDR1 is MRHNA, CDR2 SNTAGT. V lost 5 bases to trimming and J lost 0 bases, with 13 bases between them. The CDR3 sequence is CASSLSPGMNTEAFF. CDR3 bases: TGTGCCAGCAGTTTGAGCCCAGGGATGAACACTGAAGCTTTCTTT.